The rows below give T cell receptor beta chains drawn from one sample of a study of T cells in Graves' hyperthyroidism and ophthalmopathy. TCRdb re-analysed the multiplex PCR reads in MiXCR, keeping a single row per CDR3 protein. The sample includes 300,000 to 450,000 distinct CDR3 sequences, approximately 13% of them seen just once. Material for sequencing was blood. All receptors derive from a woman aged 18-29 years with Graves' hyperthyroidism. CDR3s include the opening cysteine and the closing phenylalanine or tryptophan. The D gene is left open where the match is weak. Size values are once, few and many counts, or a class for expanded clones, and some rows have none.

clone_size	d_call	j_call	v_call	cdr3_aa	cdr3_nt
many	-	TRBJ2-1	TRBV29-1	CSVESGADEQFF	TGCAGCGTTGAATCCGGGGCCGATGAGCAGTTCTTC
many	-	TRBJ2-5	TRBV6-5	CASSYSMGSAATQYF	TGTGCCAGCAGTTACTCGATGGGGTCGGCAGCAACCCAGTACTTC
many	-	TRBJ2-3	TRBV20-1	CSAALIGASTDTQYF	TGCAGTGCCGCTCTAATAGGGGCTAGCACAGATACGCAGTATTTT
-	-	TRBJ2-7	TRBV6-1	CASSEADLYEQYF	TGTGCCAGCAGTGAAGCGGATCTTTACGAGCAGTACTTC
many	TRBD2	TRBJ2-5	TRBV25-1	CASSPTSGVETQYF	TGTGCCAGCAGTCCGACTAGCGGGGTGGAGACCCAGTACTTC
many	-	TRBJ2-7	TRBV20-1	CSASDWLSSYEQYF	TGCAGTGCCTCGGACTGGCTCAGCTCCTACGAGCAGTACTTC
many	-	TRBJ1-1	TRBV28	CASSWGTEAFF	TGTGCCAGCAGCTGGGGAACTGAAGCTTTCTTT
many	-	TRBJ2-7	TRBV5-1	CATTNGGASSSYEQYF	TGCGCCACCACGAACGGCGGCGCAAGCAGCTCCTACGAGCAGTACTTC
many	-	TRBJ2-3	TRBV18	CASSPAGADTQYF	TGTGCCAGCTCACCAGCGGGCGCAGATACGCAGTATTTT
-	-	TRBJ2-2	TRBV15	CATSRIMGRSNGELFF	TGTGCCACCAGCAGAATAATGGGGAGATCGAACGGGGAGCTGTTTTTT
many	-	TRBJ2-1	TRBV9	CASSVDLNEQFF	TGTGCCAGCAGCGTAGACCTTAATGAGCAGTTCTTC